Reported below is one T cell receptor (delta chain). A far larger clone is one base from this, pointing to a likely read error. This CDR3 is built from 17 residues. The V gene end was trimmed by 7 bases and the J gene end by 6 bases; junction bases not matched to a gene: 17. The germline V gene has CDR1 GEAIGNYY and CDR2 EKD. These data are taken from a study of gamma-delta T cells after stem cell transplantation. TCRdb processed the RT-PCR reads again with the CATT caller. The table records about 5,400 delta-chain clones, around 9.6% of them present only once. This receptor was obtained from a human donor. It is not recorded whose cells these are; they may come from a transplant donor. Input material: gamma-delta T cells. This sequence joins TRDV2 and TRDJ2; 9 nucleotides line up with TRDD3. CDR3 amino acids: CACDPLQGDTRAAQLFF. The CDR3 region has the DNA TGTGCCTGCGACCCCCTCCAGGGGGATACAAGGGCAGCACAACTCTTCTTT.